What follows are 11 T cell receptor beta chains derived from one specimen sequenced in a study of response to subunit inactivated influenza vaccine. MiXCR, run by TCRdb on the RT-PCR reads, gives a single entry per CDR3 protein. The sample contains roughly 500,000 distinct CDR3 sequences, around 25% of which appear only once. The sequencing here drew on CD4+ T cells sorted from PBMCs, taken about 5 days after vaccination. Source of these receptors: a man aged 45 to 65 who received an inactivated influenza vaccine.

The rearrangement joins TRBV6-2 or TRBV6-3 to TRBJ2-2, with 7 bases aligning to TRBD1. The CDR3 extends over 16 amino acids. Germline CDR1 MNHEY, CDR2 SVGEGT. V was pared by 6 bases and J by 5 bases, with 12 bases of the junction left unmatched. CDR3 bases: TGTGCCAGCAGCGACAGGGCGGGTCGAACGACCGGGGAGCTGTTTTTT. Protein sequence: CASSDRAGRTTGELFF.

The sample holds one count of this clonotype. The chain uses TRBV9 and TRBJ2-2; D is unresolved. The V gene's germline CDR1 is SGDLS and CDR2 YYNGEE. The CDR3 spans 16 residues. V lost 0 bases, J lost 6 bases, and 15 bases lay in between. CDR3 loop: CASSVANSRPAGELFF. The DNA of the CDR3 is TGTGCCAGCAGCGTAGCTAATAGCCGACCCGCCGGGGAGCTGTTTTTT.

The V and J genes are TRBV5-1 and TRBJ1-6; D possibly corresponds to TRBD1 (6 bases). Germline lookup yields CDR1 SGHRS and CDR2 YFSETQ. The V gene lost 5 bases and the J gene lost 7 bases, with 19 bases spanning the gap. This CDR3 has 16 residues. In nucleotides, the CDR3 is TGCGCCAGCAGGTCCCAGGGGCAGGGAGGCAATTCACCCCTCCACTTT. It yields the protein CASRSQGQGGNSPLHF.

V gene TRBV20-1 combines with J gene TRBJ2-7, with 12 bases aligning to TRBD1. Germline assignment: CDR1 DFQATT and CDR2 SNEGSKA (reference sequence). Losses at the gene ends were 1 base for V and 7 bases for J; bases not matched to a gene: 14. This CDR3 has 17 residues. CDR3 in DNA: TGCAGTGCTAGAGCGGGACAGGGGGCGTTATTGTCGGGTGAGCAGTACTTC. It translates to CSARAGQGALLSGEQYF.

The chain recombines TRBV7-2 with TRBJ1-1, with D possibly matching TRBD1 (6 bases). This CDR3 spans 15 amino acids. Germline CDR1 SGHTA, CDR2 FQGNSA. V lost 5 bases, J lost 5 bases, and 18 bases lay in between. The CDR3 loop is CASSREGDGLTEAFF. Written as DNA, the CDR3 is TGTGCCAGCAGCCGAGAGGGGGACGGGTTAACTGAAGCTTTCTTT. Combining the CDR3 with reference TRBV7-2 and TRBJ1-1 gives the whole variable domain GAGVSQSPSNKVTEKGKDVELRCDPISGHTALYWYRQSLGQGLEFLIYFQGNSAPDKSGLPSDRFSAERTGGSVSTLTIQRTQQEDSAVYLCASSREGDGLTEAFFGQGTRLTVV.

The chain is built from TRBV6-2 or TRBV6-3 and TRBJ1-6; D gene uncertain. V shed 0 bases and J shed 9 bases, with 9 bases lying between them. CDR1 MNHEY and CDR2 SVGEGT come from the germline V gene. The length of the CDR3 is 14 residues. This CDR3 is CASSYSARGSPLHF. The CDR3 region has the DNA TGTGCCAGCAGTTACTCCGCCAGAGGTTCACCCCTCCACTTT.

There are many counts of this clonotype. The chain employs TRBV29-1 and TRBJ2-1, with 7 positions matching TRBD2. Germline assignment: CDR1 SQVTM and CDR2 ANQGSEA. This CDR3 has 14 amino acids. J lost 4 bases, V lost 6 bases, and 9 bases had no gene match. CDR3 DNA: TGCAGCGTCGCTAGGGACTATTTTTACAATGAGCAGTTCTTC. The encoded protein is CSVARDYFYNEQFF.

The V gene is TRBV18, the J gene TRBJ1-5, with D uncertain. Deletions cut 6 bases from V and 5 bases from J, with 11 bases between. The germline V gene has CDR1 KGHSH and CDR2 LQKENI. The CDR3 is made up of 13 amino acids. The DNA of the CDR3 is TGTGCCAGCTCTTCGGGTCGGGATCAGCCCCAGCATTTT. Amino acid sequence: CASSSGRDQPQHF.

This clonotype showed up just a few times. The CDR3 region is CASSLERQGLYEQYF. As DNA, the CDR3 is TGTGCCAGCAGCTTAGAGAGACAGGGGTTATACGAGCAGTACTTC. The chain carries TRBV7-2 and TRBJ2-7, with 8 positions matching TRBD1. The V gene end was trimmed by 1 base and the J gene end by 4 bases; junction bases not matched to a gene: 6. This CDR3 has 15 residues. The germline gives CDR1 SGHTA, CDR2 FQGNSA. Together with reference TRBV7-2 and TRBJ2-7, the CDR3 gives the full variable domain: GAGVSQSPSNKVTEKGKDVELRCDPISGHTALYWYRQSLGQGLEFLIYFQGNSAPDKSGLPSDRFSAERTGGSVSTLTIQRTQQEDSAVYLCASSLERQGLYEQYFGPGTRLTVT.

This clonotype was picked up many times. The chain's CDR3 is CSARDRATGYGYGYTF. CDR3 bases: TGCAGTGCTAGAGATCGTGCTACAGGGTACGGGTATGGCTACACCTTC. V usage is TRBV20-1 and J usage is TRBJ1-2, with D perhaps matching TRBD1 (6 bases). In germline, CDR1 is DFQATT, CDR2 SNEGSKA (reference sequence). This CDR3 is built from 16 residues. The ends were cut back, 0 bases at V and 5 bases at J, with 19 bases in the middle.

The CDR3 sequence is CASKPAGTSGGELFF. In DNA, the CDR3 is TGTGCCAGCAAACCTGCCGGGACTAGCGGCGGGGAGCTGTTTTTT. The J gene is TRBJ2-2, the V gene TRBV6-1; 11 bases align to TRBD2. Per germline, CDR1 MNHNS and CDR2 SASEGT. The CDR3 has 15 amino acids. Trimming at V came to 7 bases and at J to 7 bases, leaving 8 bases not matched to a gene.